These T cell receptor beta chains were read from a single sample in a study of immune evolution from preneoplasia to lung adenocarcinoma. Measured with immunoSEQ multiplex PCR; TCRdb has only the in-frame clones, and not every one. Of 27,000 or so clones detected, just under 75% appear once; the ten largest clones hold roughly 6%. The sequencing input was FFPE invasive lung adenocarcinoma tissue. The receptors were sampled from a person aged 55 to 70 with invasive lung adenocarcinoma. Some clones in this sample may be carry-over from other donors' samples. CDR3s include the opening cysteine and the closing phenylalanine or tryptophan. A D gene is named only where the DNA matches it firmly. Some rows have no size entry. The others give once, few or many, or a class for an expanded clone.

>TRBV10-2|.|few|TRBJ2-2
TGCGCCAGCGGCAGTCCATGGACCGGGGAGCTGTTTTTT
CASGSPWTGELFF
>TRBV7-9|.|.|TRBJ1-2
TGTGCCAGCAGCCATCGGGGGCGCGTGGATGGCTACACCTTC
CASSHRGRVDGYTF
>TRBV6-1|.|once|TRBJ1-5
TGTGCCAGCAGTTTACAGGGAAATCAACCCCAGCATTTT
CASSLQGNQPQHF
>TRBV5-1|TRBD2|.|TRBJ2-2
TGCGCCAGCAGCCAGGGACTAGCGGGAGGGCCGGCCGGGGAGCTGTTTTTT
CASSQGLAGGPAGELFF
>TRBV6-6|.|.|TRBJ1-5
TGTGCCAGCAGTTACATCCCAGGAATAAATCAGCCCCAGCATTTT
CASSYIPGINQPQHF
>TRBV27|TRBD1|.|TRBJ2-3
TGTGCCAGCAGTTTACGCGGGACAGGGGATCGGAATACGCAGTATTTT
CASSLRGTGDRNTQYF
>TRBV28|.|.|TRBJ2-7
TGTGCCAGCAGTTTAGAGCTGAGGAAAGCAACAATCTACGAGCAGTACTTC
CASSLELRKATIYEQYF
>TRBV12-5|.|.|TRBJ2-1
TGTGCTAGTGGTTCCCCTAGCCTGGGCCCGTACAATGAGCAGTTCTTC
CASGSPSLGPYNEQFF
>TRBV18|.|.|TRBJ1-2
TGTGCCAGCTCACCGTTCGACAGGCGTGCGAATGGCTACACCTTC
CASSPFDRRANGYTF
>TRBV6-4|.|once|TRBJ2-3
TGTGCCAGCAGTGCGGGAGACACAGATACGCAGTATTTT
CASSAGDTDTQYF
>TRBV7-2|.|.|TRBJ2-7
TGTGCCAGCAGCTTAGGATACTCCTACGAGCAGTACTTC
CASSLGYSYEQYF
>TRBV7-2|.|.|TRBJ1-1
TGTGCCAGCAGTCACGGACAGCCTATTACTGAAGCTTTCTTT
CASSHGQPITEAFF
>TRBV25-1|TRBD1|once|TRBJ1-4
TGTGCCAGCTCCTTCCTCTCCGAGACAGGGGTAGTCGGACTGTTTTTT
CASSFLSETGVVGLFF
>TRBV6-4|TRBD2|.|TRBJ2-1
TGTGCCAGCAGTGAGAGGCTAGCGGGGTACAATGAGCAGTTCTTC
CASSERLAGYNEQFF
>TRBV7-9|.|.|TRBJ2-3
TGTGCCAGCAGCTTTGTGGGGACAGATACGCAGTATTTT
CASSFVGTDTQYF
>TRBV19|.|medium-sized|TRBJ1-2
TGTGCCAGTAGTATAGCGACGGGGGGAAAAGCCAAGGATGGCTACACCTTC
CASSIATGGKAKDGYTF
>TRBV18|TRBD1|.|TRBJ1-2
TGTGCCAGCTCCGCCGACCTTCCGGGACAGGGAAAAGGCTACACCTTC
CASSADLPGQGKGYTF
>TRBV4-3|.|.|TRBJ2-1
TGCGCCAGCAGCCAAGAAATCTTCAATGAGCAGTTCTTC
CASSQEIFNEQFF
>TRBV15|.|.|TRBJ1-5
TGTGCCACCAGCAGAGATTTTGAGGGGTTTATCGATTTT
CATSRDFEGFIDF
>TRBV7-9|.|.|TRBJ1-1
TGTGCCAGCAGCTCGCACCGATTGGGGTCTTTCTTT
CASSSHRLGSFF
>TRBV14|TRBD2|.|TRBJ2-2
TGTGCCAGCAGCCCCTTAGGGAGGGGGAACACCGGGGAGCTGTTTTTT
CASSPLGRGNTGELFF
>TRBV5-1|.|.|TRBJ2-2
TGCGCCAGCAGCTTGTCCCGGGACACCGGGGAGCTGTTTTTT
CASSLSRDTGELFF
>TRBV28|TRBD2|.|TRBJ2-4
TGTGCCAGCAGCGGGACTAGCGGCATTCAGTACTTC
CASSGTSGIQYF
>TRBV4-2|.|.|TRBJ2-7
TGTGCCAGCAGCCACACCGGACCTCTTAGGGAGCAGTACTTC
CASSHTGPLREQYF
>TRBV15|TRBD2|.|TRBJ2-1
TGTGCCACCAGCCTTCCCGTCACTAGCGGGAACAATGAGCAGTTCTTC
CATSLPVTSGNNEQFF
>TRBV5-1|.|.|TRBJ2-3
TGCGCCAGCAGAAAACAGGGAGGCGCAGATACGCAGTATTTT
CASRKQGGADTQYF
>TRBV27|TRBD2|once|TRBJ2-1
TGTGCCAGCAGTAGAGGAGGGACTAGTATGGGGTTGCAGTTCTTC
CASSRGGTSMGLQFF
>TRBV2|.|.|TRBJ1-4
TGTGCCAGCAGGAGGTTGGAAAAACTGTTTTTT
CASRRLEKLFF
>TRBV7-2|.|.|TRBJ1-1
TGTGCCAGCAGCTTAGACGGCAGCCGAGCTTTCTTT
CASSLDGSRAFF
>TRBV7-9|TRBD1|once|TRBJ1-3
TGTGCCATCCGCAGGGACAGCTCTGGAAACACCATATATTTT
CAIRRDSSGNTIYF
>TRBV10-3|.|.|TRBJ1-5
TGTGCCATCAGTGAGGGAGGAGGGGGTCAGCCCCAGCATTTT
CAISEGGGGQPQHF
>TRBV11-3|.|.|TRBJ2-3
TGTGCCAGTACAAGGGCCCCCTCATTGACAGATACGCAGTATTTT
CASTRAPSLTDTQYF
>TRBV6-5|.|.|TRBJ2-7
TGTGCCAGCAGTTCGCTGGGTCCCTACGAGCAGTACTTC
CASSSLGPYEQYF
>TRBV5-1|TRBD1|.|TRBJ2-7
TGCGCCAGCAGCAGGGGACAGTTCTACGAGCAGTACTTC
CASSRGQFYEQYF
>TRBV28|.|once|TRBJ2-3
TGTGCCAGCAGTTCCTACAGGGTCCCAGATACGCAGTATTTT
CASSSYRVPDTQYF
>TRBV5-6|.|few|TRBJ2-5
TGTGCCAGCAGCTCGGTGGCAGAAGAGACCCAGTACTTC
CASSSVAEETQYF
>TRBV18|TRBD2|.|TRBJ2-1
TGTGCCAGCTCACCGACTAGCGGGGCCTGGAATGAGCAGTTCTTC
CASSPTSGAWNEQFF
>TRBV4-1|.|.|TRBJ2-3
TGCGCCAGCAGCCCCCGGGACGGAGGTGGAGATACGCAGTATTTT
CASSPRDGGGDTQYF
>TRBV18|TRBD1|.|TRBJ1-1
TGTGCCAGCTCACTGGGACAGGGATTTTACACTGAAGCTTTCTTT
CASSLGQGFYTEAFF
>TRBV28|TRBD2|.|TRBJ2-7
TGTGCCAGCAGTTTATCCTATGGGCCTAGCGGGAGGATCTCCTACGAGCAGTACTTC
CASSLSYGPSGRISYEQYF
>TRBV7-8|.|.|TRBJ1-5
TGTGCCAGCAGCGCGGACAGTTATAGCAATCAGCCCCAGCATTTT
CASSADSYSNQPQHF
>TRBV7-9|TRBD1|.|TRBJ2-5
TGTGTCAGCGCCGGGGACAGGGTTGGGGGCCAAGAGACCCAGTACTTC
CVSAGDRVGGQETQYF
>TRBV5-1|TRBD2|.|TRBJ2-7
TGCGCCAGCGGTTCGGGAGGGCCGACCTACGAGCAGTACTTC
CASGSGGPTYEQYF
>TRBV4-1|.|.|TRBJ2-1
TGCGCCAGCAGCCCGAGCCGGGAGAATGAGCAGTTCTTC
CASSPSRENEQFF
>TRBV4-1|.|.|TRBJ2-7
TGCGCCAGCAGCCAAGGGACACGCTACGAGCAGTACTTC
CASSQGTRYEQYF
>TRBV28|.|.|TRBJ1-5
TGTGCCAGCACCTTAAACAGGGACCAGCCCCAGCATTTT
CASTLNRDQPQHF
>TRBV7-9|.|few|TRBJ2-5
TGTGCCAGCAGCCTTCCCCCCCAAGAGACCCAGTACTTC
CASSLPPQETQYF
>TRBV21-1|.|once|TRBJ1-2
TGTGCCAGCAGCAATGGTGCCCTTCGCCTAGTCCACACCTTC
CASSNGALRLVHTF